This T cell receptor (beta chain) was profiled in a study of T cell changes during pregnancy in multiple sclerosis. Method: immunoSEQ multiplex PCR; TCRdb's copy keeps in-frame clones and lacks some. Seen here are tens of thousands of clones, around 92% observed once, and the top ten hold 1% to 1.5%. The ends were cut back, 4 bases at V and 12 bases at J, with 28 bases in the middle. The CDR3 spans 15 residues. Per germline, CDR1 GTSNPN and CDR2 SVGIG (reference sequence). V usage is TRBV30 and J usage is TRBJ2-7; D possibly uses TRBD1 or TRBD2 (6 bases each). The source is a female donor with multiple sclerosis, enrolled in a pregnancy study. Sequenced material: peripheral blood. The CDR3 is CAWNPGMGTGWGAYF. The CDR3 nucleotides read TGTGCCTGGAACCCAGGTATGGGTACCGGTTGGGGGGCGTACTTC.